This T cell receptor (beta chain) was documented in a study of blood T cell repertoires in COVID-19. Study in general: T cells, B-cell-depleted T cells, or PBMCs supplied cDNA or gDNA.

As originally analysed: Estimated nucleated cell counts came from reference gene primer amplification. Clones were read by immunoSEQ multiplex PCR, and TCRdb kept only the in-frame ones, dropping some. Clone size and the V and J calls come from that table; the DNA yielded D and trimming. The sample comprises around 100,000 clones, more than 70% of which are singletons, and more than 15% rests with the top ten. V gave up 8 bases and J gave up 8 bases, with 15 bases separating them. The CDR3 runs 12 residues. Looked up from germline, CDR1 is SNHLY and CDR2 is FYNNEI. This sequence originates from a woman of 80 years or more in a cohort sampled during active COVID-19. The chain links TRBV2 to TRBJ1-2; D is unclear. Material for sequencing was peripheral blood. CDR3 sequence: CASHPRRVGYTF. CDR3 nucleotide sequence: TGTGCCAGCCACCCTCGGAGGGTCGGCTACACCTTC.